What follows are 13 T cell receptor beta chains derived from one specimen sequenced in a study of molecular identifiers for immune sequencing clone quantification. TCRdb analysed the PCR reads with MiXCR anew, one entry per CDR3 protein. The table includes hundreds of thousands of distinct CDR3 sequences, 25% detected once. The source material was naive CD8+ T cells from blood, with Jurkat cell RNA spiked in. Subset specified: FACS-sorted CD8+CD4-CCR7+CD45RA+ naive T cells. Receptors originate from a human donor in good health. Some libraries in this study had Jurkat cell RNA spiked in.

At least ten counts were recorded for this clonotype. The chain is built from TRBV3-1 and TRBJ1-2; the D is unclear. Trimming removed 4 bases at V and 1 base at J, with 13 bases between. This CDR3 is 15 amino acids long. Per germline, CDR1 LGHDT and CDR2 YNNKEL (reference sequence). CDR3 loop: CASSPWPQDNYGYTF. The CDR3 DNA follows: TGTGCCAGCAGCCCATGGCCCCAGGATAACTATGGCTACACCTTC.

This chain uses TRBV19 with TRBJ1-5; D perhaps matches TRBD1 (5 bases). The germline V and J ends were trimmed by 3 bases and 9 bases, with 12 bases remaining between them. The CDR3 has 13 amino acids. The germline V gene encodes CDR1 LNHDA and CDR2 SQIVND (reference sequence). The CDR3 loop reads CASSMNQGGPQHF. DNA for the CDR3: TGTGCCAGTAGTATGAACCAGGGAGGGCCCCAGCATTTT.

This clonotype has at least ten counts. This chain joins TRBV7-6 and TRBJ2-7; TRBD2 aligns across 12 bases. The ends lost 5 bases at V and 0 bases at J; junction bases unmatched: 8. This CDR3 is built from 17 residues. Germline CDR1 is SGHVS and CDR2 is FNYEAQ. CDR3 amino acids: CASSTPSGGGSSYEQYF. The DNA for the CDR3 is TGTGCCAGCAGCACTCCTAGCGGGGGGGGAAGCTCCTACGAGCAGTACTTC.

Regarding this clonotype: Being one base from a much bigger clone, this may be a read error. The chain recombines TRBV10-3 with TRBJ2-4; D uncertain. Gene TRBJ2-7 matches the end of the DNA better, so the J call may be wrong. Per the germline V gene, CDR1 is ENHRY and CDR2 is SYGVKD. The CDR3 sequence is 14 residues long. The CDR3 sequence is CAISESWTSYEQYF. CDR3 in DNA: TGTGCCATCAGTGAGTCGTGGACCTCCTACGAGCAGTACTTC.

This clonotype was counted a few times. The germline gene is not matched at one end of the junction; a read error may be the cause. This chain uses TRBV25-1 with TRBJ2-3; a weak D match, TRBD1 (6 bases). CDR1 is MGHDK and CDR2 is SYGVNS in the germline V gene. This CDR3 is 18 amino acids long. The CDR3 nucleotides read TGTGCCGGCAGTGAAGGAGTGGGACACCCTATCGGAACAGATACGCAGTATTTT. Protein sequence: CAGSEGVGHPIGTDTQYF.

The rearrangement links TRBV12-3 or TRBV12-4 to TRBJ2-1, with 10 bases matching TRBD1. The CDR3 sequence is 14 residues long. Trimming at V came to 7 bases and at J to 5 bases, leaving 5 bases not matched to a gene. This CDR3 is CASIRDRGHNEQFF. The CDR3 region has the DNA TGTGCCAGCATCCGGGACAGGGGTCACAATGAGCAGTTCTTC.

This chain uses TRBV9 with TRBJ2-5, with TRBD2 matching 10 bases. CDR3 length: 16 amino acids. Trimming removed 2 bases from V and 5 bases from J; junction bases left unmatched: 9. Germline V gives CDR1 SGDLS, CDR2 YYNGEE. The CDR3, as DNA: TGTGCCAGCAGCGTCGAGGGCCTAGCGGGGGAGGAGACCCAGTACTTC. Translated, it gives CASSVEGLAGEETQYF.

This sequence joins TRBV7-6 and TRBJ2-7, with D tentatively TRBD2 (6 bases). Trimming removed 0 bases from V and 3 bases from J, with 12 bases in between. This CDR3 is 15 amino acids long. CDR1 and CDR2 (germline): SGHVS, FNYEAQ. The CDR3, as DNA: TGTGCCAGCAGCTTAGCCCTTGGAGGGTACTACGAGCAGTACTTC. Its protein product is CASSLALGGYYEQYF.

This clonotype was counted only a few times. The rearrangement joins TRBV9 to TRBJ1-3; D is unresolved. Germline loops: CDR1 SGDLS, CDR2 YYNGEE. The CDR3 runs to 15 residues. Deletions cut 3 bases from V and 4 bases from J, with 14 bases between. The CDR3 nucleotides are TGTGCCAGCAGCGGGTATCCCGAAGGGGGAAACACCATATATTTT. The encoded protein is CASSGYPEGGNTIYF.

V gene TRBV25-1 combines with J gene TRBJ1-4; D remains ambiguous. The V end lost 6 bases, the J end lost 7 bases, and 6 bases lay between the germline ends. The CDR3 is made up of 11 amino acids. Per the germline V gene, CDR1 is MGHDK and CDR2 is SYGVNS. The CDR3 spells CASRGGEKLFF. CDR3 DNA sequence: TGTGCCAGCAGGGGTGGTGAAAAACTGTTTTTT.

This clonotype was counted ten times or more. The chain is built from TRBV20-1 and TRBJ2-7; D may be TRBD1 or TRBD2 (5 bases each). V was pared by 1 base and J by 0 bases, with 19 bases between. The length of the CDR3 is 17 residues. Germline values: CDR1 DFQATT, CDR2 SNEGSKA (reference sequence). The CDR3 protein is CSARVGTVTTHSYEQYF. CDR3 nucleotides: TGCAGTGCTAGAGTCGGGACCGTCACAACCCACTCCTACGAGCAGTACTTC.

Concerning this clonotype: A much larger clonotype is one base distant, so this may be a read error. The rearrangement uses TRBV4-1 and TRBJ1-1, with unresolved D. CDR1 and CDR2 (germline): MGHRA, YSYEKL. CDR3 size: 13 residues. The CDR3 DNA sequence: TGCGCCAGCAGCCGAACAGATAACACTGAAGCTTCCTTT. This codes for CASSRTDNTEASF.

For this clonotype: Mismatch with germline at one junction end may stem from a read error. This chain uses TRBV28 with TRBJ2-3; 10 bases align to TRBD2. The CDR3 covers 14 residues. Germline values: CDR1 MDHEN, CDR2 SYDVKM. The CDR3 loop reads CAGSSSGSTDTRYF. The CDR3 nucleotides read TGTGCCGGCAGTTCTAGCGGGAGCACAGATACGCGGTATTTT.